This TCR beta chain was observed in a study of T cells in Graves' hyperthyroidism and ophthalmopathy. Amplification of TCR beta CDR3 regions used RNA as the template. The primer set for the first-round RT-PCR of the TCR CDR3 was HTBI. MiXCR, applied by TCRdb to the multiplex PCR reads, yields one record per CDR3 protein. The sample includes 350,000 to 450,000 distinct CDR3 sequences, around an eighth seen only once; the top ten take around 27%. The V segment lost 0 bases and the J segment 1 base; nucleotides outside the gene matches: 3. Looked up from germline, CDR1 is DFQATT and CDR2 is SNEGSKA (reference sequence). CDR3 length: 15 residues. This clonotype was counted at least ten times.

This TCR was sampled from a man aged 50-60 years with Graves' ophthalmopathy. This sequence joins TRBV20-1 and TRBJ1-1, with TRBD1 matching 9 bases. Sequenced: blood. CDR3: CSARDLTGGNTEAFF. The DNA for the CDR3 is TGCAGTGCTAGAGATCTGACAGGGGGGAACACTGAAGCTTTCTTT.